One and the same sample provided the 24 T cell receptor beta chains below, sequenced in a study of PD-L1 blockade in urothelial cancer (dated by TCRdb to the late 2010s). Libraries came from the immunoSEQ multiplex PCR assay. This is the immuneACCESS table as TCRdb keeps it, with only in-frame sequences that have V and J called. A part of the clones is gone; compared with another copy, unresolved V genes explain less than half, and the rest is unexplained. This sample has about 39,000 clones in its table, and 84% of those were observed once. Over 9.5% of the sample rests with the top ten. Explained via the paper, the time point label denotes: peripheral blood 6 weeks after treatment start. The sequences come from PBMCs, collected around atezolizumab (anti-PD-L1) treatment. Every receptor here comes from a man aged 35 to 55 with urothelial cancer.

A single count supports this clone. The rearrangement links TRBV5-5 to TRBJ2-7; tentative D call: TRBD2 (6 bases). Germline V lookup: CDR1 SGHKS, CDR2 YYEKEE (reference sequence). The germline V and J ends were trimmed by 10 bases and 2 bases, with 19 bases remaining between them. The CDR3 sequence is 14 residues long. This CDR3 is CAPGGEDFPYEQYF. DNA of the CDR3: TGTGCCCCCGGGGGAGAAGATTTCCCCTACGAGCAGTACTTC.

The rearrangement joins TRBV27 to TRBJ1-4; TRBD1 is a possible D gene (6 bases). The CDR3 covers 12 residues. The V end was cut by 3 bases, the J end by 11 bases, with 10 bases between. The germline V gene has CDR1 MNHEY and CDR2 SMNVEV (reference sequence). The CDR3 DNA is TGTGCCAGCAGTTTCCAAACAGGGAAACTGTTTTTT. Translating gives CASSFQTGKLFF.

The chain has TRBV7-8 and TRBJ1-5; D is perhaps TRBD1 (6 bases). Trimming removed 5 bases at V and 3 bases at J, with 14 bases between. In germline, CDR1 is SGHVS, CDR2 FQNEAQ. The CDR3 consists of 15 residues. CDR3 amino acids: CASSIDRLDNQPQHF. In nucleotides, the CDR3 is TGTGCCAGCAGCATCGACAGGCTTGACAATCAGCCCCAGCATTTT.

In DNA form, the CDR3 reads TGTGCCAGCAGCGTAACCTCCGCGGACAGGGTCGAGCAGCCCCAGCATTTT. Its protein is CASSVTSADRVEQPQHF. V gene TRBV9 combines with J gene TRBJ1-5; 8 nucleotides match TRBD1. V gave up 1 base and J gave up 7 bases; unmatched junction bases: 13. The germline gives CDR1 SGDLS, CDR2 YYNGEE. The CDR3 is 17 amino acids.

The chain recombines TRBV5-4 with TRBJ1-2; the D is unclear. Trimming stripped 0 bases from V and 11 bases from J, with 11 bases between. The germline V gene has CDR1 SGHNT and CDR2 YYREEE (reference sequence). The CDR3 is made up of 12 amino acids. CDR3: CASSLEISGYTF. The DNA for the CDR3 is TGTGCCAGCAGCTTGGAGATAAGCGGGTACACCTTC. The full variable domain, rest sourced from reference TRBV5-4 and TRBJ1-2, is ETGVTQSPTHLIKTRGQQVTLRCSSQSGHNTVSWYQQALGQGPQFIFQYYREEENGRGNFPPRFSGLQFPNYSSELNVNALELDDSALYLCASSLEISGYTFGSGTRLTVV.

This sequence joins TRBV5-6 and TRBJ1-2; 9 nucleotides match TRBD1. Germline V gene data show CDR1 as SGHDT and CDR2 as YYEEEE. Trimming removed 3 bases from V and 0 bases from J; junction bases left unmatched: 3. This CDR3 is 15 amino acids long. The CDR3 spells CASSSDRGANYGYTF. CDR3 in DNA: TGTGCCAGCAGCTCGGACAGGGGAGCTAACTATGGCTACACCTTC.

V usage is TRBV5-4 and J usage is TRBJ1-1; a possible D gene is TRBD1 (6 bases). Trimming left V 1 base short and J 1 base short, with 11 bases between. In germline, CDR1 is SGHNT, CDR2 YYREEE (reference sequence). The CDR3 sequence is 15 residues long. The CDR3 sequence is CASSLRGTRNTEAFF. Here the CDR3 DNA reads TGTGCCAGCAGCTTGAGGGGGACTAGGAACACTGAAGCTTTCTTT.

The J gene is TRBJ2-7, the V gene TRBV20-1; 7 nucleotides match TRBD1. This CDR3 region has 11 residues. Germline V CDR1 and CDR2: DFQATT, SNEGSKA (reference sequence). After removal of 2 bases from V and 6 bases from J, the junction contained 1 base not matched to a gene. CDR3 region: CSARRTGEQYF. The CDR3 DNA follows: TGCAGTGCTAGACGGACAGGCGAGCAGTACTTC.

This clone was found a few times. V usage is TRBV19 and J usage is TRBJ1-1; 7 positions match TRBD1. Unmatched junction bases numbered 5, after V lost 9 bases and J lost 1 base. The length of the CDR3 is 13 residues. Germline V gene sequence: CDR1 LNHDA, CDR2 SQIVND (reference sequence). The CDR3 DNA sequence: TGTGCCAGCGACAGGGTCCCGAACACTGAAGCTTTCTTT. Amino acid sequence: CASDRVPNTEAFF.

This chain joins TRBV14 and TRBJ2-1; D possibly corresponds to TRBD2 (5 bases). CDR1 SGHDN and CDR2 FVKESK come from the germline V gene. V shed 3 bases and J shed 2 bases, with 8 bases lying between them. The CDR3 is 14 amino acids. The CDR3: CASSQVTTYNEQFF. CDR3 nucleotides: TGTGCCAGCAGCCAGGTGACTACCTACAATGAGCAGTTCTTC.

CDR3 sequence reads: CASSYEAAIYEQYF. CDR3 in DNA: TGCGCCAGCAGCTATGAGGCGGCAATCTACGAGCAGTACTTC. The chain employs TRBV5-1 and TRBJ2-7; no definite D call. This CDR3 is built from 14 residues. The V end lost 3 bases, the J end lost 3 bases, and 13 bases lay between the germline ends. Looked up from germline, CDR1 is SGHRS and CDR2 is YFSETQ.

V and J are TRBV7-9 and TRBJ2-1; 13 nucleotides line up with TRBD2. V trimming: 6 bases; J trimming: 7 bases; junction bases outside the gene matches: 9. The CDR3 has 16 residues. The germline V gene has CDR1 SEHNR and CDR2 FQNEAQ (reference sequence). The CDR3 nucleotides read TGTGCCAGCAGTCGGACTAGCGGGAGTGGATCGAATGAGCAGTTCTTC. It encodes CASSRTSGSGSNEQFF.

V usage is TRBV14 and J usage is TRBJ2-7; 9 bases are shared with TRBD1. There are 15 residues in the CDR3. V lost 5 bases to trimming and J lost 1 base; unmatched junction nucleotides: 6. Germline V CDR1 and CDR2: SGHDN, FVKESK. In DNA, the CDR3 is TGTGCCAGCAGCGGAACCGGGACAGGGTCCTACGAGCAGTACTTC. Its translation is CASSGTGTGSYEQYF.

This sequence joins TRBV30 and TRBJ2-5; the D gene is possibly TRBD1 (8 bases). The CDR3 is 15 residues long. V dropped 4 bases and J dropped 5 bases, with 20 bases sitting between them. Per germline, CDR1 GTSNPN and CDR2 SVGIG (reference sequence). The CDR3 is CAWTKQGGSWETQYF. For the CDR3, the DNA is TGTGCCTGGACCAAACAGGGGGGGTCTTGGGAGACCCAGTACTTC.

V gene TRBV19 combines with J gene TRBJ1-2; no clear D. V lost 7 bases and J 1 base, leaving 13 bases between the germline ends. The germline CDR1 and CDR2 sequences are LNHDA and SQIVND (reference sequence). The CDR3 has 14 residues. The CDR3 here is CASTLSGFNYGYTF. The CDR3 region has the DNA TGTGCCAGTACCCTGTCGGGGTTTAACTATGGCTACACCTTC.

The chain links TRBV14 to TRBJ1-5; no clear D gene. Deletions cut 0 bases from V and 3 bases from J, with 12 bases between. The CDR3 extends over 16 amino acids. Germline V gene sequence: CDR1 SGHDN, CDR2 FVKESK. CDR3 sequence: CASSQDREALNQPQHF. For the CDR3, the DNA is TGTGCCAGCAGCCAAGATCGGGAAGCACTCAATCAGCCCCAGCATTTT.

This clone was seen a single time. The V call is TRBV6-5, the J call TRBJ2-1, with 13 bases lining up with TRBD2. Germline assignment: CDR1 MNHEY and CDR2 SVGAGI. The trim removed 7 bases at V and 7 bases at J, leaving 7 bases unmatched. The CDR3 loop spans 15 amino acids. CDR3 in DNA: TGTGCCAGCACTCCGGGGACTAGCGGGATTAATGAGCAGTTCTTC. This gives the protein CASTPGTSGINEQFF.

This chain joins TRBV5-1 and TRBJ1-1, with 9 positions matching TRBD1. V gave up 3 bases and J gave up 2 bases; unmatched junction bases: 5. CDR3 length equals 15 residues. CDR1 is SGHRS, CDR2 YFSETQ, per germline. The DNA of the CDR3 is TGCGCCAGCAGCTACGGGGACAGGGACAACACTGAAGCTTTCTTT. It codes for CASSYGDRDNTEAFF. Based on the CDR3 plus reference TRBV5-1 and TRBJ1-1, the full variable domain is KAGVTQTPRYLIKTRGQQVTLSCSPISGHRSVSWYQQTPGQGLQFLFEYFSETQRNKGNFPGRFSGRQFSNSRSEMNVSTLELGDSALYLCASSYGDRDNTEAFFGQGTRLTVV.

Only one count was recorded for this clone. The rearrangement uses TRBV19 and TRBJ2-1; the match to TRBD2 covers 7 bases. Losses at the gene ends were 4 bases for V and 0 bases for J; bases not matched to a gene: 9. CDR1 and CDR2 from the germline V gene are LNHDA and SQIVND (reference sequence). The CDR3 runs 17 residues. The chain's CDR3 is CASSSLAGVRSYNEQFF. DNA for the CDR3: TGTGCCAGTAGTAGTCTGGCGGGAGTGCGCTCCTACAATGAGCAGTTCTTC. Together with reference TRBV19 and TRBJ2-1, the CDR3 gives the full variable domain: DGGITQSPKYLFRKEGQNVTLSCEQNLNHDAMYWYRQDPGQGLRLIYYSQIVNDFQKGDIAEGYSVSREKKESFPLTVTSAQKNPTAFYLCASSSLAGVRSYNEQFFGPGTRLTVL.

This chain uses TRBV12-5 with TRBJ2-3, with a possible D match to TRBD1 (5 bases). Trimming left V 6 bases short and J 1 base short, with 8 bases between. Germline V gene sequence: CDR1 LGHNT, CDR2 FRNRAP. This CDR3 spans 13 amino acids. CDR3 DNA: TGTGCTAGTGGCCTACAGGGCACAGATACGCAGTATTTT. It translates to CASGLQGTDTQYF. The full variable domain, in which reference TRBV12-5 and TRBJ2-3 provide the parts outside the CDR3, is DARVTQTPRHKVTEMGQEVTMRCQPILGHNTVFWYRQTMMQGLELLAYFRNRAPLDDSGMPKDRFSAEMPDATLATLKIQPSEPRDSAVYFCASGLQGTDTQYFGPGTRLTVL.

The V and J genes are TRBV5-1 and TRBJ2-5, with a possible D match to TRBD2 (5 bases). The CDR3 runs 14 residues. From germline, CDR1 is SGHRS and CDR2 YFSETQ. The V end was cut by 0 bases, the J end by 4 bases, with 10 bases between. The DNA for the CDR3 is TGCGCCAGCAGCTTGGTGGGAGCCGGAGAGACCCAGTACTTC. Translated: CASSLVGAGETQYF.

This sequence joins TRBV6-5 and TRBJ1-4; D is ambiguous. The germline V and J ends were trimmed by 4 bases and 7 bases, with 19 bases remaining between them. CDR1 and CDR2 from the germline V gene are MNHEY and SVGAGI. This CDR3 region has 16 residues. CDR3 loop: CASSFVKGRGFEKLFF. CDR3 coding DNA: TGTGCCAGCAGTTTCGTCAAAGGCAGAGGGTTTGAAAAACTGTTTTTT.

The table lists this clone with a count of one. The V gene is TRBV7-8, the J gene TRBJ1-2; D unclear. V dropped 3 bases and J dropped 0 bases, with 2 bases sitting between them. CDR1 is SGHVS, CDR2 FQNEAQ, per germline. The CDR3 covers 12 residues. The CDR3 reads CASSFSNYGYTF. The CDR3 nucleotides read TGTGCCAGCAGCTTCTCTAACTATGGCTACACCTTC.

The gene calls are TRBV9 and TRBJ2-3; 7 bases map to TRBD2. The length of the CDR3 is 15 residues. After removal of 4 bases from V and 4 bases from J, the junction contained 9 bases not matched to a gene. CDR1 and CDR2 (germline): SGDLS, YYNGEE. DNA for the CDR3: TGTGCCAGCAGCCTCACTAGCGTCGGGGCAGATACGCAGTATTTT. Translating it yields CASSLTSVGADTQYF. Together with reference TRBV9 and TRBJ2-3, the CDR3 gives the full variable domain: DSGVTQTPKHLITATGQRVTLRCSPRSGDLSVYWYQQSLDQGLQFLIQYYNGEERAKGNILERFSAQQFPDLHSELNLSSLELGDSALYFCASSLTSVGADTQYFGPGTRLTVL.